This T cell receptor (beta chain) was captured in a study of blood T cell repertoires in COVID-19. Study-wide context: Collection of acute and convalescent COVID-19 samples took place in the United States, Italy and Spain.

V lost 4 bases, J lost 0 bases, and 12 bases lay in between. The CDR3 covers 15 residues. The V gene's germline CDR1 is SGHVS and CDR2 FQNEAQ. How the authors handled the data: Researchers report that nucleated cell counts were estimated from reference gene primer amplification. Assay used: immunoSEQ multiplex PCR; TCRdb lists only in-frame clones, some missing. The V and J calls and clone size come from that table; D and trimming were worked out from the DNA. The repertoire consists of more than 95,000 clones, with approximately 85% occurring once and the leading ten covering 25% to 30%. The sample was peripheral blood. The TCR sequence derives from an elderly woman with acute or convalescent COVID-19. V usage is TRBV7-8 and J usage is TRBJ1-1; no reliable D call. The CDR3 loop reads CASSSTRIMNTEAFF. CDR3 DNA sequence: TGTGCCAGCAGCTCAACAAGAATCATGAACACTGAAGCTTTCTTT.